These 23 T cell receptor beta chains were sequenced from one sample in a study of T-cell memory formation after mild COVID-19. TCRdb recomputed calls from the 5' RACE reads with MiXCR, one row per CDR3 protein. Of nearly 350,000 distinct CDR3 sequences listed, 10% to 15% were seen once; the top ten hold 20% to 25%. The sequenced material came from PBMCs or a T cell subset sorted from them (not recorded which). These receptors all come from a young man who had mild COVID-19 (a few samples of this study predate the infection). Cell type and time point are not known.

In this sample, this clonotype turned up a few times. The chain combines TRBV6-2 or TRBV6-3 with TRBJ2-3; a possible D gene is TRBD2 (6 bases). The V end lost 4 bases, the J end lost 8 bases, and 10 bases lay between the germline ends. The CDR3 covers 12 residues. Germline V gene data show CDR1 as MNHEY and CDR2 as SVGEGT. The CDR3 protein is CASSLAARTQYF. CDR3 nucleotide sequence: TGTGCCAGCAGTTTAGCGGCGCGTACGCAGTATTTT.

This clonotype was counted at least ten times. This chain connects TRBV5-1 to TRBJ1-1, with TRBD1 identical over 9 bases. Germline CDR1 SGHRS, CDR2 YFSETQ. The CDR3 runs to 15 residues. The trim removed 0 bases at V and 1 base at J, leaving 1 base unmatched. The CDR3: CASSLDRGRNTEAFF. CDR3 nucleotide sequence: TGCGCCAGCAGCTTGGACAGGGGGCGGAACACTGAAGCTTTCTTT.

This clonotype was seen only a few times. The chain combines TRBV7-2 with TRBJ2-4, with TRBD2 identical over 8 bases. CDR1 and CDR2 (germline): SGHTA, FQGNSA. J lost 5 bases, V lost 5 bases, and 2 bases had no gene match. The CDR3 runs to 13 residues. The CDR3 DNA follows: TGTGCCAGCAGCAGAGCGGGGGAAAACATTCAGTACTTC. Amino acids: CASSRAGENIQYF.

In this sample, this clonotype turned up many times. The chain is built from TRBV10-3 and TRBJ2-1; TRBD2 matches at 9 bases. CDR1 is ENHRY, CDR2 SYGVKD, per germline. The length of the CDR3 is 15 residues. V trimming: 6 bases; J trimming: 6 bases; junction bases outside the gene matches: 9. Here the CDR3 reads CAISKMAGGLNEQFF. The CDR3 region has the DNA TGTGCCATCAGCAAAATGGCGGGGGGGCTCAATGAGCAGTTCTTC.

This clonotype was counted only a few times. The CDR3 spells CASSLGGQTRYEQYF. In DNA form, the CDR3 reads TGTGCCAGCAGCTTAGGGGGACAGACCAGATACGAGCAGTACTTC. The V call is TRBV7-2, the J call TRBJ2-7, with 7 bases identical to TRBD1. The CDR3 is made up of 15 amino acids. Trimming cost V 1 base and J 4 bases; bases outside gene matches: 7. Germline CDR1 reads SGHTA; CDR2 reads FQGNSA.

CDR3 DNA: TGCGCCAGCAGCTTGGCCTGGGAGACTAGCAATGAGCAGTTCTTC. Protein product: CASSLAWETSNEQFF. The genes are TRBV5-1 and TRBJ2-1; a possible D gene is TRBD2 (6 bases). CDR1 is SGHRS and CDR2 is YFSETQ in the germline V gene. This CDR3 spans 15 amino acids. V lost 0 bases to trimming and J lost 6 bases, with 13 bases between them.

This chain uses TRBV19 with TRBJ2-5; D not certain. Germline loops: CDR1 LNHDA, CDR2 SQIVND (reference sequence). Trimming removed 4 bases at V and 2 bases at J, with 14 bases between. This CDR3 has 15 residues. The CDR3 region is CASSTHRQGQETQYF. The CDR3 DNA sequence: TGTGCCAGTAGTACCCATCGGCAAGGTCAAGAGACCCAGTACTTC.

The CDR3 loop reads CASSLVDGELFF. In DNA form, the CDR3 reads TGTGCCAGCAGTTTAGTGGACGGGGAGCTGTTTTTT. The rearrangement links TRBV12-3 or TRBV12-4 to TRBJ2-2; no clear D. Trimming cost V 1 base and J 7 bases, with 4 bases left between them. The CDR3 has 12 amino acids.

This rearrangement joins TRBV11-2 to TRBJ1-1; D perhaps matches TRBD1 (5 bases). Germline CDR1 and CDR2: SGHAT and FQNNGV. This CDR3 region has 13 residues. V lost 2 bases to trimming and J lost 11 bases, with 15 bases between them. The CDR3 coding sequence is TGTGCCAGCAGCTTAATCAGGGTTAGATCGGCTTTCTTT. This sequence encodes CASSLIRVRSAFF.

This clonotype was seen more than once but under ten times. The chain recombines TRBV7-2 with TRBJ1-6; D perhaps matches TRBD1 (6 bases). Trimming removed 2 bases at V and 9 bases at J, with 14 bases between. The germline gives CDR1 SGHTA, CDR2 FQGNSA. This CDR3 comprises 15 residues. CDR3 coding DNA: TGTGCCAGCAGCTTATTGGGGGCTAAGGGTTCACCCCTCCACTTT. Amino acid sequence: CASSLLGAKGSPLHF. Using reference TRBV7-2 and TRBJ1-6 for the parts outside the CDR3, the full variable domain is GAGVSQSPSNKVTEKGKDVELRCDPISGHTALYWYRQSLGQGLEFLIYFQGNSAPDKSGLPSDRFSAERTGGSVSTLTIQRTQQEDSAVYLCASSLLGAKGSPLHFGNGTRLTVT.

This clonotype was seen only a few times. J is TRBJ1-1 and V is TRBV15, with TRBD1 as a possible D gene (6 bases). Between the trimmed V and J ends, which lost 5 bases and 1 base, there was a span of 14 bases. This CDR3 is 15 amino acids long. Germline CDR1 reads LNHNV; CDR2 reads YYDKDF (reference sequence). This CDR3 reads CATSRSNRENTEAFF. The CDR3 DNA reads as TGTGCCACCAGCCGATCAAACAGGGAGAACACTGAAGCTTTCTTT.

This chain uses TRBV20-1 with TRBJ1-2, with no clear D. This CDR3 has 14 residues. Trimming removed 1 base at V and 4 bases at J, with 13 bases between. Germline V CDR1 and CDR2: DFQATT, SNEGSKA (reference sequence). The CDR3 region has the DNA TGCAGTGCTAGAGCGAAGGGTTCCTTCTATGGCTACACCTTC. This translates into CSARAKGSFYGYTF.

This clonotype occurred a few times. The gene calls are TRBV21-1 and TRBJ2-3; whether TRBD1, the table's D call, matches the DNA was not checked. TRBV21-1 corresponds to a pseudogene. CDR3 length equals 14 residues. CDR3: CASVQRGYTDTQYF. CDR3 DNA: TGTGCCAGCGTACAGAGGGGATACACAGATACGCAGTATTTT.

The chain carries TRBV2 and TRBJ2-5; D is undetermined. CDR3 length: 14 residues. Trimming took 4 bases from V and 0 from J, leaving 9 bases between them. The germline V gene has CDR1 SNHLY and CDR2 FYNNEI. The chain's CDR3 is CASSGEGYQETQYF. CDR3 DNA: TGTGCCAGCAGTGGGGAAGGGTACCAAGAGACCCAGTACTTC.

This clonotype was recorded a few times. V and J are TRBV5-1 and TRBJ2-7; 10 bases are shared with TRBD2. Unmatched junction bases numbered 7, after V lost 4 bases and J lost 6 bases. The CDR3 extends over 14 amino acids. From germline, CDR1 is SGHRS and CDR2 YFSETQ. CDR3 sequence: CASSLRAGGLEQYF. The CDR3 DNA is TGCGCCAGCAGCCTACGAGCGGGGGGGCTCGAGCAGTACTTC. Based on the CDR3 plus reference TRBV5-1 and TRBJ2-7, the full variable domain is KAGVTQTPRYLIKTRGQQVTLSCSPISGHRSVSWYQQTPGQGLQFLFEYFSETQRNKGNFPGRFSGRQFSNSRSEMNVSTLELGDSALYLCASSLRAGGLEQYFGPGTRLTVT.

This clonotype was seen a handful of times. The genes are TRBV27 and TRBJ1-2; no firm D call. The CDR3 runs to 14 residues. CDR1 and CDR2 (germline): MNHEY, SMNVEV (reference sequence). The germline V and J ends were trimmed by 2 bases and 1 base, with 8 bases remaining between them. The CDR3 nucleotides are TGTGCCAGCAGTTTACGGCCGATTAACTATGGCTACACCTTC. Its translation is CASSLRPINYGYTF.

This clonotype was found a few times. V usage is TRBV7-9 and J usage is TRBJ2-5, with D tentatively TRBD2 (6 bases). Trimming removed 6 bases from V and 5 bases from J, with 19 bases in between. Germline lookup yields CDR1 SEHNR and CDR2 FQNEAQ (reference sequence). The CDR3 length is 15 residues. Here the CDR3 reads CASRPGGDARETQYF. The CDR3 bases are TGTGCCAGCAGACCCGGCGGGGACGCGCGGGAGACCCAGTACTTC.

V and J are TRBV4-3 and TRBJ2-1; D is undetermined. The CDR3 covers 13 residues. With 3 bases removed from V and 5 bases from J, the gap between germline ends came to 8 bases. CDR1 is LGHNA, CDR2 YSLEER, per germline. CDR3 sequence (DNA): TGCGCCAGCAGCCATTTTCGTGACAATGAGCAGTTCTTC. It translates to CASSHFRDNEQFF.

J is TRBJ2-5 and V is TRBV5-1, with 8 bases fitting TRBD1. V trimming: 6 bases; J trimming: 5 bases; junction bases outside the gene matches: 9. Looked up from germline, CDR1 is SGHRS and CDR2 is YFSETQ. The CDR3 runs to 14 residues. DNA of the CDR3: TGCGCCAGCACCACGAGGGACAGGTCGGAGACCCAGTACTTC. This sequence encodes CASTTRDRSETQYF.

This clonotype was detected only a few times. This chain joins TRBV6-5 and TRBJ2-2; D possibly corresponds to TRBD1 (6 bases). Germline CDR1 and CDR2: MNHEY and SVGAGI. The CDR3 consists of 16 residues. V was cut by 6 bases and J by 4 bases, with 18 bases left in between. This CDR3 is CASRWFGQGSTGELFF. The CDR3 bases are TGTGCCAGCAGGTGGTTCGGGCAGGGGAGCACCGGGGAGCTGTTTTTT.

This clonotype was found a few times. The gene calls are TRBV4-2 and TRBJ2-1; 14 bases map to TRBD2. The length of the CDR3 is 18 residues. Trimming removed 4 bases from V and 4 bases from J; junction bases left unmatched: 9. Germline V gene sequence: CDR1 LGHNA, CDR2 YNFKEQ. CDR3 DNA sequence: TGTGCCAGCAGCCGGAGATGGACTAGCGGGGGGATTTACAATGAGCAGTTCTTC. Translating gives CASSRRWTSGGIYNEQFF.

The V call is TRBV7-6, the J call TRBJ1-4; D is unclear. The germline V and J ends were trimmed by 1 base and 3 bases, with 6 bases remaining between them. Germline V gives CDR1 SGHVS, CDR2 FNYEAQ. The CDR3 runs 14 residues. CDR3: CASSLGMANEKLFF. CDR3 nucleotide sequence: TGTGCCAGCAGCTTAGGAATGGCTAATGAAAAACTGTTTTTT.

J is TRBJ1-5 and V is TRBV20-1; 8 bases are a match to TRBD1. The CDR3 consists of 13 residues. V was pared by 3 bases and J by 5 bases, with 3 bases of the junction left unmatched. The germline gives CDR1 DFQATT, CDR2 SNEGSKA (reference sequence). The CDR3 loop reads CSASSDRDQPQHF. The CDR3 DNA follows: TGCAGTGCTAGTTCGGACAGGGATCAGCCCCAGCATTTT.